These T cell receptor beta chains were read from a single sample in a study of human T cells and chemical hapten exposure. A single record per CDR3 protein comes from TCRdb applying MiXCR to the RACE reads. The sample records 75,000 to 95,000 distinct CDR3 sequences, roughly 11% being singletons. The material sequenced was whole blood, taken in connection with sensitization to the hapten diphenylcyclopropenone (DPC). The receptors here all came from a man aged 40-49 years with alopecia areata. Some clones in this sample may be carry-over from other donors' samples. CDR3s include the opening cysteine and the closing phenylalanine or tryptophan.

TRBJ1-2 TRBV12-5 CASGLGSAYGYTF
TRBJ2-1 TRBV11-2 CASTRTSGSSYNEQFF
TRBJ1-1 TRBV6-1 CASMQNLNTEAFF
TRBJ1-4 TRBV7-9 CASSPSGGTTNEKLFF
TRBJ2-6 TRBV12-3/TRBV12-4 CASGSSSGANVLTF
TRBJ2-1 TRBV12-3/TRBV12-4 CASSLVAGVANEQFF
TRBJ2-1 TRBV30 CAWSPYDSYNEQFF
TRBJ2-1 TRBV9 CASSSRYGTDNSYNEQFF
TRBJ2-7 TRBV6-1 CASSETSGIYEQYF
TRBJ2-7 TRBV6-2/TRBV6-3 CASSYTRLAGYEQYF
TRBJ1-1 TRBV7-3 CASSLWWNTEAFF
TRBJ2-4 TRBV6-2/TRBV6-3 CASSYSGADKNIQYF
TRBJ2-3 TRBV10-3 CAISVSSGSWADTQYF
TRBJ2-3 TRBV20-1 CSAGDRVTDTQYF
TRBJ2-3 TRBV20-1 CSARKQGMKDTQYF